Sequencing of this T cell receptor beta chain was carried out in a study of T cells in Graves' hyperthyroidism and ophthalmopathy. CDR1 and CDR2 from the germline V gene are LGHDT and YNNKEL (reference sequence). The CDR3 runs 12 residues. Trimming pared 0 bases from V and 7 bases from J, leaving 6 bases between. What was amplified from RNA transcripts were TCR beta CDR3 regions. A first-round RT-PCR of the TCR CDR3 used the HTBI primer set. Via MiXCR, TCRdb re-called the multiplex PCR reads, giving one row per CDR3 protein. In the table there are a few hundred thousand distinct CDR3 sequences, 15% to 18% of which are singletons. Lactation, pregnancy, other autoimmune disease or uncontrolled infection led to exclusion of patients.

The clonotype comes from a woman in her 30s with Graves' hyperthyroidism. Sequencing was performed on blood. The chain joins TRBV3-1 to TRBJ1-2, with D perhaps matching TRBD1 (5 bases). CDR3 in DNA: TGTGCCAGCAGCCAAGAGGGGACTGGCTACACCTTC. Its translation is CASSQEGTGYTF.